The 22 T cell receptor beta chains listed next were all sequenced from one sample in a study of post-analysis software for immune sequencing data. Study results and caveats: Five TRBV segments, TRBV5-6, TRBV5-1 and TRBV20-1 among them, were found more frequent in patients than controls.

cDNA libraries for TCR beta contained unique molecular identifiers. Using its own MiXCR run on the PCR reads, TCRdb lists one record per CDR3 protein. The repertoire holds about 760,000 distinct CDR3 sequences, with roughly 29% as singletons. The antigens these receptors bind are not known. Sequencing was done on a sample of blood. These receptors were collected from a girl aged 10 to 17 with multiple sclerosis.

The V gene is TRBV4-1, the J gene TRBJ1-6; unclear D gene. The CDR3 is 14 residues long. Germline assignment: CDR1 MGHRA and CDR2 YSYEKL. With 3 bases removed from V and 3 bases from J, the gap between germline ends came to 6 bases. The DNA for the CDR3 is TGCGCCAGCAGCCAGTTAATCTATAATTCACCCCTCCACTTT. It yields the protein CASSQLIYNSPLHF.

The chain has TRBV20-1 and TRBJ1-4; D remains ambiguous. The V gene's germline CDR1 is DFQATT and CDR2 SNEGSKA (reference sequence). The CDR3 length is 13 residues. V dropped 6 bases and J dropped 5 bases, with 13 bases sitting between them. Here the CDR3 DNA reads TGCAGTGCAGGACCGGGCGCGAATGAAAAACTGTTTTTT. This codes for CSAGPGANEKLFF.

This clonotype was found once. This chain joins TRBV20-1 and TRBJ1-1; D unresolved. Germline V CDR1 and CDR2: DFQATT, SNEGSKA (reference sequence). The V end was cut by 1 base, the J end by 1 base, with 7 bases between. The CDR3 spans 13 residues. DNA for the CDR3: TGCAGTGCTAGAGGGCTCAGGAACACTGAAGCTTTCTTT. Protein: CSARGLRNTEAFF.

This clonotype has only a few counts. The rearrangement joins TRBV20-1 to TRBJ1-4; TRBD1 matches 7 bases. After removal of 6 bases from V and 8 bases from J, the junction contained 9 bases not matched to a gene. Germline V CDR1 and CDR2: DFQATT, SNEGSKA (reference sequence). This CDR3 spans 13 amino acids. CDR3 sequence: CSATWTGGEKLFF. In DNA form, the CDR3 reads TGCAGTGCAACCTGGACAGGCGGGGAAAAACTGTTTTTT.

The chain is built from TRBV5-6 and TRBJ2-7, with 9 nucleotides matching TRBD2. The V gene end was trimmed by 4 bases and the J gene end by 4 bases; junction bases not matched to a gene: 9. The CDR3 loop spans 15 amino acids. CDR1 and CDR2 (germline): SGHDT, YYEEEE. DNA of the CDR3: TGTGCCAGCAGCGGGGAGGGACTAGCTCGTTACGAGCAGTACTTC. Its protein product is CASSGEGLARYEQYF.

The chain couples TRBV11-2 to TRBJ2-1; D is perhaps TRBD1 (6 bases). The V gene lost 0 bases and the J gene lost 6 bases, with 12 bases spanning the gap. Germline CDR1 is SGHAT and CDR2 is FQNNGV. The CDR3 spans 15 residues. CDR3 amino acids: CASSLDIGTLNEQFF. For the CDR3, the DNA is TGTGCCAGCAGCTTAGATATCGGGACACTCAATGAGCAGTTCTTC.

This clonotype was seen a handful of times. The rearrangement uses TRBV21-1 and TRBJ2-7; the table gives TRBD1 as D, unverified against the DNA. TRBV21-1 constitutes a pseudogene. This CDR3 has 15 amino acids. CDR3 residues: CASSAKPKQGCEQYF. CDR3 in DNA: TGTGCCAGCAGCGCCAAGCCCAAACAGGGGTGCGAGCAGTACTTC.

A remark on this clonotype: The junction shows a germline mismatch at one end, possibly a read error. The chain couples TRBV7-2 to TRBJ2-5; 9 positions agree with TRBD2. The CDR3 is made up of 16 amino acids. Germline-derived CDR1 and CDR2 are SGHTA and FQGNSA. This chain's CDR3 is CAGSFSGGGFQETQYF. CDR3 sequence (DNA): TGTGCCGGCAGCTTTAGCGGGGGTGGGTTCCAAGAGACCCAGTACTTC.

The genes are TRBV27 and TRBJ2-7; D ambiguous. The CDR3 runs to 10 residues. Trimming took off 8 bases at V and 6 bases at J, with 8 bases between the two ends. Germline CDR1 MNHEY, CDR2 SMNVEV (reference sequence). The CDR3 DNA sequence: TGTGCCAGCGGTAATCGCGAGCAGTACTTC. Translated, it gives CASGNREQYF.

This chain joins TRBV14 and TRBJ2-5; TRBD2 matches 8 bases. The length of the CDR3 is 15 residues. Germline trimming cut 1 base from V and 7 bases from J; bases unmatched to any gene: 8. CDR1 is SGHDN, CDR2 FVKESK, per germline. CDR3 loop: CASSQAGGLAGTQYF. CDR3 nucleotides: TGTGCCAGCAGCCAAGCTGGGGGCCTAGCGGGGACCCAGTACTTC.

Only a few counts were recorded for this clonotype. The CDR3 here is CTGTFRGSTEAFF. The DNA of the CDR3 is TGCACCGGGACGTTCCGGGGGAGCACTGAAGCTTTCTTT. V and J are TRBV29-1 and TRBJ1-1, with TRBD1 as a possible D gene (5 bases). This CDR3 region has 13 residues. CDR1 SQVTM and CDR2 ANQGSEA come from the germline V gene. The entire variable domain, with the rest obtained from reference TRBV29-1 and TRBJ1-1, is as follows: SAVISQKPSRDICQRGTSLTIQCQVDSQVTMMFWYRQQPGQSLTLIATANQGSEATYESGFVIDKFPISRPNLTFSTLTVSNMSPEDSSIYLCTGTFRGSTEAFFGQGTRLTVV.

This clonotype was seen more than once but under ten times. The chain carries TRBV6-2 or TRBV6-3 and TRBJ2-1; 7 positions agree with TRBD2. With 7 bases clipped from V and 7 bases from J, the junction kept 13 bases outside the gene matches. CDR1 and CDR2 from the germline V gene are MNHEY and SVGEGT. The CDR3 loop spans 15 amino acids. CDR3 region: CASIPVSGALNEQFF. CDR3 nucleotides: TGTGCCAGCATCCCCGTAAGCGGGGCACTTAATGAGCAGTTCTTC.

The rearrangement links TRBV6-2 or TRBV6-3 to TRBJ2-1, with 10 bases identical to TRBD2. V trimming: 6 bases; J trimming: 14 bases; junction bases outside the gene matches: 4. CDR1 and CDR2 (germline): MNHEY, SVGEGT. This CDR3 has 11 residues. CDR3 sequence reads: CASRLAGFEFF. The CDR3 DNA reads as TGTGCCAGCAGACTAGCGGGATTTGAGTTCTTC.

This clonotype has a handful of counts. V and J are TRBV29-1 and TRBJ1-1; 8 bases align to TRBD1. The junction had 11 bases not matched to a gene; V was cut back by 7 bases and J by 1 base. The CDR3 runs to 15 residues. CDR1 SQVTM and CDR2 ANQGSEA come from the germline V gene. The CDR3: CSATPQGTGNTEAFF. The CDR3 DNA reads as TGCAGCGCGACCCCCCAGGGGACAGGGAACACTGAAGCTTTCTTT.

The chain combines TRBV5-1 with TRBJ2-5; 7 bases align to TRBD1. J gave up 5 bases and V 9 bases, and 10 bases lay outside the gene matches. Germline V CDR1 and CDR2: SGHRS, YFSETQ. This CDR3 has 13 residues. The CDR3 DNA follows: TGCGCCACCGGGACAGAGGGATGGGAGACCCAGTACTTC. This codes for CATGTEGWETQYF. Variable domain in full (rest from reference TRBV5-1 and TRBJ2-5): KAGVTQTPRYLIKTRGQQVTLSCSPISGHRSVSWYQQTPGQGLQFLFEYFSETQRNKGNFPGRFSGRQFSNSRSEMNVSTLELGDSALYLCATGTEGWETQYFGPGTRLLVL.

The chain recombines TRBV6-2 or TRBV6-3 with TRBJ2-7, with TRBD1 identical over 7 bases. This CDR3 is 14 amino acids long. With 5 bases clipped from V and 3 bases from J, the junction kept 7 bases outside the gene matches. Germline V lookup: CDR1 MNHEY, CDR2 SVGEGT. The CDR3 region is CASSRTGSFYEQYF. In nucleotides, the CDR3 is TGTGCCAGCAGTCGGACAGGATCCTTCTACGAGCAGTACTTC.

J is TRBJ2-7 and V is TRBV5-1, with D possibly TRBD2 on 5 matching bases. The CDR3 contains 16 residues. Germline values: CDR1 SGHRS, CDR2 YFSETQ. Trimming pared 7 bases from V and 0 bases from J, leaving 20 bases between. The CDR3 region is CASGIYGLDGSYEQYF. CDR3 bases: TGCGCCAGCGGCATTTATGGACTGGACGGCTCCTACGAGCAGTACTTC.

This clonotype was seen a handful of times. CDR3 sequence (DNA): TGTGCCAGCAGCGCTAGTGACTGGGAGCAGTACTTC. It specifies CASSASDWEQYF. The rearrangement uses TRBV9 and TRBJ2-7, with D unclear. V was shortened by 3 bases and J by 7 bases, with 11 bases between the two germline ends. The CDR3 covers 12 residues. The germline V gene encodes CDR1 SGDLS and CDR2 YYNGEE.

A note on this clonotype: A read error may explain this, as a much larger clone is one base away. This chain links TRBV6-4 with TRBJ1-2; D is undetermined. The CDR3 is 15 residues long. V was shortened by 4 bases and J by 2 bases, with 14 bases between the two germline ends. From germline, CDR1 is MRHNA and CDR2 SNTAGT. CDR3 coding DNA: TGTGCCAGCAGTGTCTCACTCAGCTTCAACTATGGCTACACCTTC. Translated: CASSVSLSFNYGYTF.

This clonotype occurred a few times. The chain uses TRBV20-1 and TRBJ1-1, with D tentatively TRBD1 (5 bases). This CDR3 has 16 residues. Looked up from germline, CDR1 is DFQATT and CDR2 is SNEGSKA (reference sequence). V shed 5 bases and J shed 2 bases, with 21 bases lying between them. The CDR3, as DNA: TGCAGTGCTCCTAAAGGGGCAGCTTTACTTAACACTGAAGCTTTCTTT. This sequence encodes CSAPKGAALLNTEAFF.

The chain is built from TRBV28 and TRBJ2-7; 10 nucleotides agree with TRBD2. The CDR3 sequence is 14 residues long. V lost 6 bases, J lost 5 bases, and 7 bases stayed unmatched. Germline V gene data show CDR1 as MDHEN and CDR2 as SYDVKM. CDR3 in amino acids: CASSGIAGGNEQYF. In DNA, the CDR3 is TGTGCCAGCAGCGGGATAGCGGGAGGTAACGAGCAGTACTTC.

This clonotype was counted between two and nine times. This rearrangement joins TRBV10-3 to TRBJ1-2; no clear D gene. The germline gives CDR1 ENHRY, CDR2 SYGVKD. Trimming took off 0 bases at V and 2 bases at J, with 4 bases between the two ends. This CDR3 spans 13 amino acids. The CDR3 DNA follows: TGTGCCATCAGTGAGTCGGTCAACTATGGCTACACCTTC. Amino acids: CAISESVNYGYTF.